This T cell receptor beta chain was retrieved from a study of control samples from healthy donors and cancer patients. Using immunoSEQ multiplex PCR, the repertoire was profiled, and TCRdb retains in-frame clones only, with some absent. Among about 90,000 clones listed, about nine tenths were seen once. Material for sequencing was blood. The sequence was obtained from a woman between 18 and 30 years old in good health.

The DNA of the CDR3 is TGTGCCAGTAGTACGGGGCCTTGGACAGGGCTCACTGAAGCTTTCTTT. Protein sequence: CASSTGPWTGLTEAFF. This sequence joins TRBV19 and TRBJ1-1, with TRBD1 identical over 8 bases. V gave up 4 bases and J gave up 4 bases; unmatched junction bases: 11. Germline V lookup: CDR1 LNHDA, CDR2 SQIVND (reference sequence). The CDR3 runs 16 residues.